The source of this T cell receptor (beta chain) is a study of long-term antiretroviral therapy in people with HIV. Overall study findings and caveats: Collection spanned 2004 to 2017; ART regimens may be less effective than current ones. Information on adherence, resistance and therapy changes was unavailable.

The germline V gene encodes CDR1 MDHEN and CDR2 SYDVKM. The CDR3 has 15 amino acids. V shed 3 bases and J shed 4 bases, with 15 bases lying between them. immunoSEQ v3.0 was run at survey level. This table comes from immunoSEQ multiplex PCR, and its TCRdb copy is limited to in-frame clones, with some not included. The sample has about 50,000 clones, about 88% seen once. A remark on this clone: Its antigen remains unknown.

Every single participant having HIV got treatment inside the United States. The sequences come from unsorted PBMCs, collected 0.8 years after starting antiretroviral therapy. The rearrangement uses TRBV28 and TRBJ1-1; possibly TRBD1 for D (5 bases). This sequence was found in a woman between 18 and 29 years old with HIV. The CDR3 is CASSFSGPEGTEAFF. In nucleotides, the CDR3 is TGTGCCAGCAGTTTTTCGGGACCCGAGGGCACTGAAGCTTTCTTT.